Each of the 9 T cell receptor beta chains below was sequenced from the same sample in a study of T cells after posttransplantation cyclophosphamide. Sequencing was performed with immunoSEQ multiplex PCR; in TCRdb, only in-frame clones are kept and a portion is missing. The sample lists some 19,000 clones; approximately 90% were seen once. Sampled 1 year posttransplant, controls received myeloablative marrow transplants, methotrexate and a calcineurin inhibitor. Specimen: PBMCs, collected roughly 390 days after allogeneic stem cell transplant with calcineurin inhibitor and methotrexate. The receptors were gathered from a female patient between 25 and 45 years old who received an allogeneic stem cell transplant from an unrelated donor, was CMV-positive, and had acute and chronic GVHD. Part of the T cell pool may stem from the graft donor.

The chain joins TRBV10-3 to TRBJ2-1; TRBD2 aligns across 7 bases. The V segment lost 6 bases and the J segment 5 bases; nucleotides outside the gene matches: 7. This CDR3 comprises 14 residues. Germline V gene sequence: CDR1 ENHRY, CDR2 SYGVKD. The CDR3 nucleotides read TGTGCCATCAGAACCGGGACTATCAACAATGAGCAGTTCTTC. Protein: CAIRTGTINNEQFF.

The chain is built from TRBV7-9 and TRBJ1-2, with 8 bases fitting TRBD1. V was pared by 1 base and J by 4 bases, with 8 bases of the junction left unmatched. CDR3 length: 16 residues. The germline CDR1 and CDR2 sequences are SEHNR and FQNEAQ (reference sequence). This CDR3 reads CASSLGAGQGFYGYTF. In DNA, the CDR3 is TGTGCCAGCAGCTTAGGGGCCGGACAGGGATTCTATGGCTACACCTTC.

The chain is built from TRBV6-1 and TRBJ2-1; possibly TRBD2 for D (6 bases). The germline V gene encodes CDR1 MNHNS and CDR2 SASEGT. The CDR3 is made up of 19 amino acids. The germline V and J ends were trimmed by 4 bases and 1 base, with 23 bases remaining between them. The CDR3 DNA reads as TGTGCCAGCAGTGTAAGACCTGTTACCCGGGACTTTTCCTACAATGAGCAGTTCTTC. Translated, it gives CASSVRPVTRDFSYNEQFF.

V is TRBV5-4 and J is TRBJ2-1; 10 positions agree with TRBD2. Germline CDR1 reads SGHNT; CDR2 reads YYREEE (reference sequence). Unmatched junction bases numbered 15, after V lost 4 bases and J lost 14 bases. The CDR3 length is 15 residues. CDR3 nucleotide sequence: TGTGCCAGCAGCACGCCCCTAGCGGGAGCTAGGTCGGAGTTCTTC. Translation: CASSTPLAGARSEFF.

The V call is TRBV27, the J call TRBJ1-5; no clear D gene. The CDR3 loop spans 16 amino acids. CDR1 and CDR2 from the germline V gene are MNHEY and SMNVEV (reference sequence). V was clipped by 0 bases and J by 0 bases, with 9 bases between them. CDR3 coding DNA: TGTGCCAGCAGTTTATCCCGCAGACTTAGCAATCAGCCCCAGCATTTT. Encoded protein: CASSLSRRLSNQPQHF.

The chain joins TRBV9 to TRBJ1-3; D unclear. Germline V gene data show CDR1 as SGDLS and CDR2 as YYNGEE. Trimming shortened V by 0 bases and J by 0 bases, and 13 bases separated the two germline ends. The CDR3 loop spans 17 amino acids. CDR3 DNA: TGTGCCAGCAGCGTAGAGGTCAGCGCGGGCTCTGGAAACACCATATATTTT. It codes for CASSVEVSAGSGNTIYF. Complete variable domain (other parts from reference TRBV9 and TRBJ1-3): DSGVTQTPKHLITATGQRVTLRCSPRSGDLSVYWYQQSLDQGLQFLIQYYNGEERAKGNILERFSAQQFPDLHSELNLSSLELGDSALYFCASSVEVSAGSGNTIYFGEGSWLTVV.

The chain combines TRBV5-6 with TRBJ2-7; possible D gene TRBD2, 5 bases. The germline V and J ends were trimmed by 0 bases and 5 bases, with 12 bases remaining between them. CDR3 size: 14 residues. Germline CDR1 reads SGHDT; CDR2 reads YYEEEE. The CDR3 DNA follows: TGTGCCAGCAGCTTGGGGGCTAGCATCAACGAGCAGTACTTC. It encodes CASSLGASINEQYF.

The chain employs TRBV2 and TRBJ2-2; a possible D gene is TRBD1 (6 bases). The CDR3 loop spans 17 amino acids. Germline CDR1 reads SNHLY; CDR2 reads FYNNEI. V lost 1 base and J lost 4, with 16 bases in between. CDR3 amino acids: CASSEVEDSPTTGELFF. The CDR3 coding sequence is TGTGCCAGCAGTGAAGTTGAGGACAGTCCAACCACCGGGGAGCTGTTTTTT.

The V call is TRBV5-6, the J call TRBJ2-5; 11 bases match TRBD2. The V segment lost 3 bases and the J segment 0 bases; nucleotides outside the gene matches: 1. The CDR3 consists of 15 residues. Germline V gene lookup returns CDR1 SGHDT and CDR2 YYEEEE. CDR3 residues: CASSSGLADQETQYF. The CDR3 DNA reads TGTGCCAGCAGCTCGGGACTAGCGGACCAAGAGACCCAGTACTTC.